Described below is a single T cell receptor beta chain sequence and its context. Sequenced by immunoSEQ multiplex PCR; TCRdb stores in-frame clones only, minus some. The sample holds roughly 280,000 clones, around nine tenths seen once. This sample was taken from a study of blood T cell repertoires in COVID-19. On the study more broadly: PBMCs, B-cell-depleted T cells, or T cells provided the cDNA or gDNA that made up the material.

Followed longitudinally, the Seattle patients had been enrolled during active infection. Sequencing input: peripheral blood. The sequence came from a woman aged 55 to 70 with COVID-19, enrolled during active disease.

The CDR3 DNA reads TGTGCCAGTAGTATAGGGACAGGGAGTGAGACCCAGTACTTC. The encoded protein is CASSIGTGSETQYF. V is TRBV19 and J is TRBJ2-5; 8 bases line up with TRBD1. The germline CDR1 and CDR2 sequences are LNHDA and SQIVND (reference sequence). With 1 base clipped from V and 5 bases from J, the junction kept 3 bases outside the gene matches. The CDR3 runs to 14 residues. Filled out from reference TRBV19 and TRBJ2-5, the complete variable domain reads DGGITQSPKYLFRKEGQNVTLSCEQNLNHDAMYWYRQDPGQGLRLIYYSQIVNDFQKGDIAEGYSVSREKKESFPLTVTSAQKNPTAFYLCASSIGTGSETQYFGPGTRLLVL.